The source of this T cell receptor (beta chain) is a study of control samples from healthy donors and cancer patients (dated by TCRdb to the early 2020s). Libraries were prepared through the immunoSEQ multiplex PCR assay. Sourced from immuneACCESS, this table was stored by TCRdb with only in-frame sequences that have V and J called. A share of the clones is absent; for the studies checked, an unresolved V gene accounts for under half, and the remainder has no known explanation. The sample contains some 150,000 clones, 95% to 96% of them found a single time. Together, the top ten hold about 0.94% of the sample. Remarks on this clone: It has no known antigen specificity. No base quality information exists; no much larger clone differs at one position.

CDR1 and CDR2 are drawn from the germline V gene: SGHRS, YFSETQ. The CDR3 has 15 amino acids, counting the end cysteine and phenylalanine. CDR3 DNA only is kept here, 45 bases in frame from base 1. V and J are truncated by 4 bases and 2 bases respectively, leaving an intervening sequence of 15 bases. The receptor comes from a woman in her twenties or thirties in good health. The chain uses TRBV5-1 and TRBJ1-1, with TRBD1 as a weak D call on 6 bases. Sequenced sample: blood. The nucleotide sequence is given as TGCGCCAGCAGCCCAGGGTTTGGGACAAACACTGAAGCTTTCTTT. Its product reads: CASSPGFGTNTEAFF.